This T cell receptor beta chain was sequenced during a study of T cell repertoires in cytomegalovirus infection. Overall study context: Shared public TCR beta signatures pointed to both CMV infection and a matching HLA type.

As to this clonotype: Its antigen remains unidentified.

The study, taken as a whole, reports: Ex vivo, HLA-C-restricted CMV-specific TCR beta clonotypes prevailed over the rest of the response. Carriers of CMV plus the relevant HLA were identified by cumulative public TCR beta family frequency.

TCRdb fed the reads into MiXCR, producing one record per CDR3 protein. The sample records some 180,000 distinct CDR3 sequences, about 18% being singletons. Per the germline V gene, CDR1 is SGHTA and CDR2 is FQGNSA. The CDR3 spans 13 residues. The ends were cut back, 5 bases at V and 4 bases at J, with 12 bases in the middle. The chain has TRBV7-2 and TRBJ2-7, with D perhaps given as TRBD1 or TRBD2 (5 bases each). Sequenced sample: CD8+ T cells from PBMCs. This receptor was taken from a human donor in good health (CMV status not recorded). Some clones in this sample may be carry-over from other donors' samples. The CDR3 spells CASSPSGPYEQYF. The CDR3, as DNA: TGTGCCAGCAGCCCGTCGGGGCCATACGAGCAGTACTTC. Variable domain in full (rest from reference TRBV7-2 and TRBJ2-7): GAGVSQSPSNKVTEKGKDVELRCDPISGHTALYWYRQSLGQGLEFLIYFQGNSAPDKSGLPSDRFSAERTGGSVSTLTIQRTQQEDSAVYLCASSPSGPYEQYFGPGTRLTVT.